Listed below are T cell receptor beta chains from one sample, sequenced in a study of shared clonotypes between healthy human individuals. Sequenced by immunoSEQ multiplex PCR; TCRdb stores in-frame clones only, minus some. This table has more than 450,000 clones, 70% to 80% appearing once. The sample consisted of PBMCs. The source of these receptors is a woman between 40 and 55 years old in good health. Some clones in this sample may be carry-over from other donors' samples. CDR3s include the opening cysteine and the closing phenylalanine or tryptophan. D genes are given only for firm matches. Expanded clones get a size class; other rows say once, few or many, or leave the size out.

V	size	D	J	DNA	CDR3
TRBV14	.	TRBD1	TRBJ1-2	TGTGCCAGCAGCCAAGCCGACAGGGAAAGTAGCTACACCTTC	CASSQADRESSYTF
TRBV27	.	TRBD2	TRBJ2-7	TGTGCCAGCAGTTTACGAACTACCGGGACTAGCGGGAGGTTCTCCTACGAGCAGTACTTC	CASSLRTTGTSGRFSYEQYF
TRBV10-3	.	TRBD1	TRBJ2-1	TGTGCCATCAGTGTAGCAGGGGGCAATGAGCAGTTCTTC	CAISVAGGNEQFF
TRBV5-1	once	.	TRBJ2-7	TGCGCCAGCAGCTTGGCCGGGACCAACGACGAGCAGTACTTC	CASSLAGTNDEQYF
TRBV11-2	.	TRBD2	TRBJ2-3	TGTGCCAGCAGCTTGAGCGGGAGGGCCACGGATACGCAGTATTTT	CASSLSGRATDTQYF
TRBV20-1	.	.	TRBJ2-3	TGCAGTGCTACAACAGATACGCAGTATTTT	CSATTDTQYF
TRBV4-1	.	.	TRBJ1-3	TGCGCCAGCAGCCAAGAGCCGCTCCGGACAGCATATTTT	CASSQEPLRTAYF
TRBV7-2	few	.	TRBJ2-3	TGTGCCAGCAGCTTAGGGGGGCGGGGATTCACAGATACGCAGTATTTT	CASSLGGRGFTDTQYF
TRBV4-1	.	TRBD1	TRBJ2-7	TGCGCCAGCAGCCGCCGGGACAGGGACTACGAGCAGTACTTC	CASSRRDRDYEQYF
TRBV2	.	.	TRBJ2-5	TGTGCCAGCAAGTTGGGGTCCTTAGAGACCCAGTACTTC	CASKLGSLETQYF
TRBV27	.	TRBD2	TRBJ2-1	TGTGCCAGCAGTTTAGTAGCCAGCGGGATTCACAATGAGCAGTTCTTC	CASSLVASGIHNEQFF
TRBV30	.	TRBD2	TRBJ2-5	TGTGCCGCGACTAGCGGGTTAGGGGGGTACCAAGAGACCCAGTACTTC	CAATSGLGGYQETQYF
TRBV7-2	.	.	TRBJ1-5	TGTGCCAGCAGTTACGGGACGGAGAATCAGCCCCAGCATTTT	CASSYGTENQPQHF
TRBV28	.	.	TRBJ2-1	TGTGCCAGCAGTCCCCCGGGCCGGCACAATGAGCAGTTCTTC	CASSPPGRHNEQFF
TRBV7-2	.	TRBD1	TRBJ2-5	TGTGCCAGCAGCTCTCCCCCCGGGGCAGGGGGCCCCGGTGAGACCCAGTACTTC	CASSSPPGAGGPGETQYF
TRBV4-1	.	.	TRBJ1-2	TGCGCCAGCAGCCAAAAGAGCGAGACCTATGGCTACACCTTC	CASSQKSETYGYTF
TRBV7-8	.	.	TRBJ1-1	TGTGCCAGCAGCAAAGACGGGGGCGCGGGTGGGAACACTGAAGCTTTCTTT	CASSKDGGAGGNTEAFF
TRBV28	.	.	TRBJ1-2	TGTGCCAGCAGTTCCCCTCCTAAGGGCGTCTATGGCTACACCTTC	CASSSPPKGVYGYTF
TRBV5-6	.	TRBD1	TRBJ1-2	TGTGCCAGCAGCTTAGGGGACAGGGCCGGTGGCTACACCTTC	CASSLGDRAGGYTF